The 27 T cell receptor beta chains below come from one sample, sequenced in a study of blood T cell repertoires in COVID-19. Measured with immunoSEQ multiplex PCR; TCRdb has only the in-frame clones, and not every one. The table has over 150,000 clones, roughly 84% seen once; the top ten hold roughly 15%. Sequenced: peripheral blood. Every receptor here comes from a man younger than 35 with active or convalescent COVID-19.

The gene calls are TRBV24-1 and TRBJ2-2, with 7 bases aligning to TRBD1. V lost 0 bases to trimming and J lost 7 bases; unmatched junction nucleotides: 7. The CDR3 covers 16 residues. The germline V gene encodes CDR1 KGHDR and CDR2 SFDVKD. This chain's CDR3 is CATSDLPTGFGGELFF. The CDR3 bases are TGTGCCACCAGTGATTTGCCGACAGGGTTCGGCGGGGAGCTGTTTTTT.

The J gene is TRBJ2-6, the V gene TRBV15; D gene uncertain. The CDR3 length is 18 residues. V was clipped by 0 bases and J by 0 bases, with 12 bases between them. Germline V gives CDR1 LNHNV, CDR2 YYDKDF (reference sequence). The CDR3 DNA sequence: TGTGCCACCAGCAGAGATTTGGGCTTAATCTCTGGGGCCAACGTCCTGACTTTC. Its protein product is CATSRDLGLISGANVLTF.

The table lists this clone with a few counts. The chain combines TRBV7-2 with TRBJ2-5; 11 nucleotides match TRBD1. J was trimmed by 5 bases and V by 6 bases; bases with no gene match: 5. This CDR3 is built from 14 residues. The germline V gene encodes CDR1 SGHTA and CDR2 FQGNSA. CDR3 in amino acids: CASSRTGGAETQYF. CDR3 DNA: TGTGCCAGCAGTCGGACAGGGGGCGCTGAGACCCAGTACTTC.

This chain's CDR3 is CASSPYTFLNEKLFF. The CDR3 DNA reads as TGCGCCAGCAGCCCTTACACCTTCCTCAATGAAAAACTGTTTTTT. The rearrangement joins TRBV4-3 to TRBJ1-4, with D hard to call. V gave up 4 bases and J gave up 5 bases, with 14 bases separating them. This CDR3 spans 15 amino acids. Looked up from germline, CDR1 is LGHNA and CDR2 is YSLEER.

Only one count was recorded for this clone. The chain uses TRBV14 and TRBJ1-1, with 9 bases matching TRBD1. The CDR3 is 16 amino acids. The trim removed 1 base at V and 0 bases at J, leaving 3 bases unmatched. Germline V CDR1 and CDR2: SGHDN, FVKESK. The CDR3 bases are TGTGCCAGCAGCCAAGCGGGACAGGGAATGAACACTGAAGCTTTCTTT. It translates to CASSQAGQGMNTEAFF.

The chain carries TRBV29-1 and TRBJ1-2, with unresolved D. This CDR3 is 13 amino acids long. Trimming pared 3 bases from V and 5 bases from J, leaving 13 bases between. Germline values: CDR1 SQVTM, CDR2 ANQGSEA. CDR3 sequence: CSVEAGDRYGYTF. The CDR3 DNA reads TGCAGCGTTGAGGCAGGTGATCGATATGGCTACACCTTC.

The genes are TRBV5-6 and TRBJ1-6; 8 bases are shared with TRBD1. V lost 4 bases to trimming and J lost 7 bases; unmatched junction nucleotides: 7. The length of the CDR3 is 15 residues. Germline CDR1 and CDR2: SGHDT and YYEEEE. CDR3 in DNA: TGTGCCAGCAGCCAAACCGGACAGGGAAATTCACCCCTCCACTTT. Its protein is CASSQTGQGNSPLHF.

The genes are TRBV6-5 and TRBJ1-6; D is unclear. The CDR3 contains 15 residues. Germline CDR1 is MNHEY and CDR2 is SVGAGI. The V gene lost 6 bases and the J gene lost 7 bases, with 16 bases spanning the gap. The CDR3 is CASSPRGSENSPLHF. CDR3 DNA sequence: TGTGCCAGCAGCCCCCGAGGGTCCGAAAATTCACCCCTCCACTTT.

The chain employs TRBV9 and TRBJ2-3; TRBD2 matches 9 bases. The CDR3 has 16 residues. The V gene end was trimmed by 0 bases and the J gene end by 2 bases; junction bases not matched to a gene: 4. Per the germline V gene, CDR1 is SGDLS and CDR2 is YYNGEE. The CDR3 region is CASSVVAGALTDTQYF. The CDR3 DNA reads as TGTGCCAGCAGCGTAGTAGCGGGGGCTCTCACAGATACGCAGTATTTT.

This rearrangement joins TRBV11-2 to TRBJ2-3; TRBD2 matches at 11 bases. The germline CDR1 and CDR2 sequences are SGHAT and FQNNGV. The CDR3 contains 17 residues. The trim removed 2 bases at V and 5 bases at J, leaving 9 bases unmatched. CDR3 protein: CASSLSPSGGPQDTQYF. The CDR3 DNA reads as TGTGCCAGCAGCTTAAGTCCTAGCGGGGGGCCACAAGATACGCAGTATTTT.

This rearrangement joins TRBV5-6 to TRBJ1-2; D not resolved. Germline-derived CDR1 and CDR2 are SGHDT and YYEEEE. The CDR3 is made up of 14 amino acids. The germline V and J ends were trimmed by 2 bases and 3 bases, with 11 bases remaining between them. CDR3 residues: CASSFNFGDYGYTF. CDR3 sequence (DNA): TGTGCCAGCAGCTTCAATTTCGGGGACTATGGCTACACCTTC.

The rearrangement links TRBV9 to TRBJ1-5; TRBD1 might be the D (6 bases). Germline V CDR1 and CDR2: SGDLS, YYNGEE. Deletions cut 0 bases from V and 3 bases from J, with 10 bases between. The CDR3 extends over 15 amino acids. CDR3 bases: TGTGCCAGCAGCGTAGGAACAGGGATCAATCAGCCCCAGCATTTT. It specifies CASSVGTGINQPQHF.

This rearrangement joins TRBV4-3 to TRBJ2-7; 7 nucleotides line up with TRBD2. This CDR3 is 16 amino acids long. CDR1 is LGHNA, CDR2 YSLEER, per germline. The junction had 6 bases not matched to a gene; V was cut back by 1 base and J by 0 bases. The CDR3 protein is CASSQANSGASYEQYF. CDR3 DNA sequence: TGCGCCAGCAGCCAAGCCAACAGCGGGGCCTCCTACGAGCAGTACTTC.

As DNA, the CDR3 is TGTGCCAGCTCACCAGGACTAGCGGGGGTCTACGAGCAGTACTTC. This translates into CASSPGLAGVYEQYF. The V call is TRBV18, the J call TRBJ2-7, with 13 bases fitting TRBD2. The CDR3 has 15 amino acids. V was clipped by 2 bases and J by 3 bases; unmatched bases: 1. Germline V gene lookup returns CDR1 KGHSH and CDR2 LQKENI. Together with reference TRBV18 and TRBJ2-7, the CDR3 gives the full variable domain: NAGVMQNPRHLVRRRGQEARLRCSPMKGHSHVYWYRQLPEEGLKFMVYLQKENIIDESGMPKERFSAEFPKEGPSILRIQQVVRGDSAAYFCASSPGLAGVYEQYFGPGTRLTVT.

CDR3 sequence: CASSLTAGQPQLFF. The DNA of the CDR3 is TGTGCCAGCAGTTTAACGGCAGGACAACCGCAGCTGTTTTTT. The chain couples TRBV27 to TRBJ2-2, with D tentatively TRBD1 (5 bases). V was cut by 2 bases and J by 12 bases, with 16 bases left in between. Germline lookup yields CDR1 MNHEY and CDR2 SMNVEV (reference sequence). CDR3 length equals 14 residues.

This clone was seen more than once but under ten times. The J gene is TRBJ1-5, the V gene TRBV6-5, with 10 bases matching TRBD1. Germline CDR1 and CDR2: MNHEY and SVGAGI. J gave up 7 bases and V 6 bases, and 9 bases lay outside the gene matches. The CDR3 extends over 15 amino acids. The CDR3: CASSLSRTGGQPQHF. DNA for the CDR3: TGTGCCAGCAGCCTTAGCCGGACAGGGGGGCAGCCCCAGCATTTT.

The chain has TRBV6-5 and TRBJ1-5; 7 bases agree with TRBD1. V was pared by 4 bases and J by 2 bases, with 5 bases of the junction left unmatched. The germline V gene encodes CDR1 MNHEY and CDR2 SVGAGI. This CDR3 is 15 amino acids long. The CDR3 nucleotides read TGTGCCAGCAGTTTCACGACAGGGCGCAATCAGCCCCAGCATTTT. This translates into CASSFTTGRNQPQHF.

The rearrangement uses TRBV5-1 and TRBJ2-5, with TRBD1 as a possible D gene (5 bases). With 5 bases removed from V and 5 bases from J, the gap between germline ends came to 22 bases. The CDR3 runs to 16 residues. Germline V gene lookup returns CDR1 SGHRS and CDR2 YFSETQ. The CDR3 region is CASSPRVQGFTETQYF. The CDR3 DNA follows: TGCGCCAGCAGTCCCCGGGTTCAGGGTTTTACGGAGACCCAGTACTTC.

The rearrangement links TRBV28 to TRBJ2-1, with unresolved D. CDR3 length: 13 residues. Trimming took 8 bases from V and 0 from J, leaving 8 bases between them. CDR1 and CDR2 (germline): MDHEN, SYDVKM. As DNA, the CDR3 is TGTGCCAGCCTTACGGGCTCCTACAATGAGCAGTTCTTC. Amino acid sequence: CASLTGSYNEQFF.

The chain couples TRBV4-1 to TRBJ1-4, with D uncertain. This CDR3 region has 13 residues. The V gene's germline CDR1 is MGHRA and CDR2 YSYEKL. V shed 1 base and J shed 10 bases, with 10 bases lying between them. For the CDR3, the DNA is TGCGCCAGCAGCCAAGGGTCCCACGGAAAACTGTTTTTT. As protein: CASSQGSHGKLFF.

In its sample, this clone was seen once. The gene calls are TRBV19 and TRBJ2-3; no clear D. The CDR3 extends over 13 amino acids. V shed 10 bases and J shed 4 bases, with 15 bases lying between them. Germline lookup yields CDR1 LNHDA and CDR2 SQIVND (reference sequence). The CDR3 region has the DNA TGTGCCACTGGGCAGGCCCCACCAGATACGCAGTATTTT. Amino acids: CATGQAPPDTQYF.

V and J are TRBV5-6 and TRBJ2-7; 13 nucleotides align to TRBD2. CDR1 and CDR2 from the germline V gene are SGHDT and YYEEEE. V shed 4 bases, J shed 2 bases, and the junction held 6 bases outside the gene matches. This CDR3 is 16 amino acids long. CDR3 sequence (DNA): TGTGCCAGCAGCACCAGGACTAGCGGGAGCCCCTACGAGCAGTACTTC. It is translated as CASSTRTSGSPYEQYF.

V gene TRBV28 combines with J gene TRBJ1-1, with D perhaps TRBD1 (5 bases). V was cut by 6 bases and J by 1 base, with 18 bases left in between. Germline values: CDR1 MDHEN, CDR2 SYDVKM. This CDR3 spans 16 amino acids. The CDR3 DNA follows: TGTGCCAGCAGCTCTACTGCAGGGTTTTGGAACACTGAAGCTTTCTTT. As protein: CASSSTAGFWNTEAFF. Full variable domain (missing parts from reference TRBV28 and TRBJ1-1): DVKVTQSSRYLVKRTGEKVFLECVQDMDHENMFWYRQDPGLGLRLIYFSYDVKMKEKGDIPEGYSVSREKKERFSLILESASTNQTSMYLCASSSTAGFWNTEAFFGQGTRLTVV.

The CDR3 nucleotides read TGTGCCAGCAGCCAAGATTCCAGGATAGAAGCTTTCTTT. It is translated as CASSQDSRIEAFF. The rearrangement joins TRBV3-1 (or the pseudogene TRBV3-2) to TRBJ1-1; D remains ambiguous. Germline V lookup: CDR1 LGHDT, CDR2 YNNKEL (reference sequence). The CDR3 loop spans 13 amino acids. Trimming took off 0 bases at V and 8 bases at J, with 10 bases between the two ends.

V and J are TRBV5-1 and TRBJ1-2; D unclear. Trimming shortened V by 1 base and J by 5 bases, and 9 bases separated the two germline ends. The CDR3 totals 13 residues. The germline CDR1 and CDR2 sequences are SGHRS and YFSETQ. DNA for the CDR3: TGCGCCAGCAGCTTGTCGAGCGCGTATGGCTACACCTTC. It specifies CASSLSSAYGYTF.

J is TRBJ2-1 and V is TRBV15; 8 bases are a match to TRBD1. Losses at the gene ends were 2 bases for V and 3 bases for J; bases not matched to a gene: 6. CDR1 and CDR2 (germline): LNHNV, YYDKDF (reference sequence). CDR3 length: 16 amino acids. Here the CDR3 reads CATSRHRGVFYNEQFF. In DNA form, the CDR3 reads TGTGCCACCAGCAGACACAGGGGGGTTTTCTACAATGAGCAGTTCTTC.

This clone was found a few times. This sequence joins TRBV18 and TRBJ2-7; TRBD1 agrees at 8 bases. This CDR3 spans 14 amino acids. The V gene's germline CDR1 is KGHSH and CDR2 LQKENI. Trimming at V came to 6 bases and at J to 3 bases, leaving 7 bases not matched to a gene. Here the CDR3 reads CASSTGQGGYEQYF. Here the CDR3 DNA reads TGTGCCAGCTCGACCGGACAGGGCGGCTACGAGCAGTACTTC.